This TCR beta chain was recorded in a study of blood T cell repertoires in COVID-19. CDR1 and CDR2 from the germline V gene are LGHDT and YNNKEL (reference sequence). V shed 4 bases and J 5 bases; nucleotides not matched to a gene: 10. CDR3 length equals 15 residues. The method was immunoSEQ multiplex PCR; TCRdb's version includes in-frame clones alone and lacks a portion of them. Of around 200,000 clones in the sample, around 82% were seen once. The source material was peripheral blood. The receptor was derived from a man aged 40-49 years with active or convalescent COVID-19. The rearrangement uses TRBV3-1 (or the pseudogene TRBV3-2) and TRBJ1-2; the match to TRBD1 covers 7 bases. The CDR3 region has the DNA TGTGCCAGCAGCCGCCGAGGGGGCCGGGAGTATGGCTACACCTTC. This gives the protein CASSRRGGREYGYTF.